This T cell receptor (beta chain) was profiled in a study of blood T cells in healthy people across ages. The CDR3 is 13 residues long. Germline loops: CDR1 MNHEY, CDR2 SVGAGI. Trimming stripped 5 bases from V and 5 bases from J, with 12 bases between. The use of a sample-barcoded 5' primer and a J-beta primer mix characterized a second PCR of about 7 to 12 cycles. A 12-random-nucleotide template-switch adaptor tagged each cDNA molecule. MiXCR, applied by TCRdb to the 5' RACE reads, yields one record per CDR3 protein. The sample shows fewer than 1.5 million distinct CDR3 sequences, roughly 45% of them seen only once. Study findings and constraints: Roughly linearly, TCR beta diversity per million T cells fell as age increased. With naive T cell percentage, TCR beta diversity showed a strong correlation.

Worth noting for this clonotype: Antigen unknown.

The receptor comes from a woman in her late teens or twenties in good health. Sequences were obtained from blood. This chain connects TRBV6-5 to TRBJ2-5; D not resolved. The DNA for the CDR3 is TGTGCCAGCAGTAATCCGGAATCTGAGACCCAGTACTTC. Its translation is CASSNPESETQYF.